These 19 T cell receptor beta chains came from one sample sequenced in a study of shared clonotypes between healthy human individuals. Produced via immunoSEQ multiplex PCR; TCRdb's table is partial and in-frame only. The table has about 1.5 million clones, 95% to 99% seen once; the top ten hold about 0.45%. The sample taken for sequencing was naive CD4+ T cells sorted from blood. The sample's subset: CD45RA+ positively selected. Receptors were obtained from a young man in good health.

This clone was seen a few times. V usage is TRBV5-1 and J usage is TRBJ2-7, with D maybe TRBD1 (5 bases). The CDR3 has 12 amino acids. Germline assignment: CDR1 SGHRS and CDR2 YFSETQ. V was cut by 4 bases and J by 3 bases, with 8 bases left in between. Here the CDR3 DNA reads TGCGCCAGCAGCGTCGACAGCTACGAGCAGTACTTC. This gives the protein CASSVDSYEQYF.

The CDR3 sequence is CSVDRGLSGYTF. In DNA form, the CDR3 reads TGCAGCGTTGACAGGGGGTTAAGTGGCTACACCTTC. This chain connects TRBV29-1 to TRBJ1-2; 7 nucleotides line up with TRBD1. The CDR3 is 12 amino acids. The ends lost 3 bases at V and 7 bases at J; junction bases unmatched: 5. CDR1 and CDR2 (germline): SQVTM, ANQGSEA.

The chain has TRBV11-2 and TRBJ2-1; 8 bases fit TRBD1. Germline V gives CDR1 SGHAT, CDR2 FQNNGV. V shed 3 bases, J shed 1 base, and the junction held 2 bases outside the gene matches. CDR3 length: 15 residues. The CDR3 DNA sequence: TGTGCCAGCAGCTTCAGGGGGCCTTCCTACAATGAGCAGTTCTTC. It translates to CASSFRGPSYNEQFF.

This clone was counted a single time. The V call is TRBV18, the J call TRBJ2-1; possibly TRBD2 for D (6 bases). Trimming shortened V by 3 bases and J by 0 bases, and 15 bases separated the two germline ends. CDR3 length: 17 residues. Germline CDR1 and CDR2: KGHSH and LQKENI. In DNA, the CDR3 is TGTGCCAGCTCACCGTATTCGGGACTTAGCTCCTACAATGAGCAGTTCTTC. This encodes CASSPYSGLSSYNEQFF.

This clone was seen just once. The V call is TRBV29-1, the J call TRBJ1-5; 7 positions agree with TRBD1. The V gene end was trimmed by 7 bases and the J gene end by 4 bases; junction bases not matched to a gene: 7. CDR3 length: 13 amino acids. CDR1 is SQVTM and CDR2 is ANQGSEA in the germline V gene. CDR3 residues: CSASTGRNQPQHF. The CDR3 DNA reads as TGCAGCGCCTCGACAGGGCGAAATCAGCCCCAGCATTTT.

Written as DNA, the CDR3 is TGCGCCAGCAGCTTGGATCGGAGGGCAGGGGACACTGAAGCTTTCTTT. This codes for CASSLDRRAGDTEAFF. The rearrangement joins TRBV5-1 to TRBJ1-1; weak D call: TRBD1 (6 bases). Trimming cost V 0 bases and J 3 bases, with 15 bases left between them. CDR3 size: 16 residues. Germline V gives CDR1 SGHRS, CDR2 YFSETQ.

The chain has TRBV25-1 and TRBJ2-5; 7 bases align to TRBD2. Germline V gene lookup returns CDR1 MGHDK and CDR2 SYGVNS. After removal of 7 bases from V and 1 base from J, the junction contained 15 bases not matched to a gene. The CDR3 is made up of 17 amino acids. CDR3 nucleotides: TGTGCCAGCAATTCTCCAGCGGGATCGATTCCCCAAGAGACCCAGTACTTC. The encoded protein is CASNSPAGSIPQETQYF.

The chain employs TRBV10-3 and TRBJ2-1; 9 positions match TRBD1. Trimming removed 4 bases from V and 0 bases from J; junction bases left unmatched: 10. The CDR3 totals 18 residues. CDR1 is ENHRY, CDR2 SYGVKD, per germline. CDR3 coding DNA: TGTGCCATCAGTGCGCCAGGACAGGGGCTCAGCTCCTACAATGAGCAGTTCTTC. Translated: CAISAPGQGLSSYNEQFF.

The chain employs TRBV5-1 and TRBJ2-1, with 11 bases lining up with TRBD2. This CDR3 spans 17 amino acids. V gave up 4 bases and J gave up 15 bases; unmatched junction bases: 21. Germline values: CDR1 SGHRS, CDR2 YFSETQ. The CDR3 DNA reads as TGCGCCAGCAGCCCAACGGCGCCGGGACTAGCGGTTCCAGAGTCGTTCTTC. Its translation: CASSPTAPGLAVPESFF.

The rearrangement uses TRBV30 and TRBJ2-7, with no clear D. The CDR3 spans 12 residues. V gave up 7 bases and J gave up 7 bases, with 17 bases separating them. Per germline, CDR1 GTSNPN and CDR2 SVGIG (reference sequence). The CDR3 reads CALRPDPGEQYF. The DNA of the CDR3 is TGTGCCTTAAGACCGGACCCAGGTGAGCAGTACTTC.

CDR3 sequence: CASSSAGGRATNEKLFF. CDR3 bases: TGTGCCAGCAGCTCCGCAGGGGGTAGGGCAACTAATGAAAAACTGTTTTTT. The gene calls are TRBV5-4 and TRBJ1-4, with TRBD1 matching 7 bases. Germline loops: CDR1 SGHNT, CDR2 YYREEE (reference sequence). CDR3 length: 17 residues. The V and J ends lost 3 bases and 0 bases, in that order; junction bases with no gene match: 8.

The rearrangement uses TRBV5-1 and TRBJ2-2; D unresolved. The length of the CDR3 is 15 residues. From germline, CDR1 is SGHRS and CDR2 YFSETQ. V lost 3 bases, J lost 7 bases, and 16 bases lay in between. CDR3 in amino acids: CASSSALANVGELFF. The CDR3 coding sequence is TGCGCCAGCAGCTCGGCATTAGCTAATGTCGGGGAGCTGTTTTTT.

This chain uses TRBV11-2 with TRBJ2-7, with a tentative D call TRBD2 (5 bases). This CDR3 region has 14 residues. Germline CDR1 and CDR2: SGHAT and FQNNGV. The V end was cut by 3 bases, the J end by 2 bases, with 11 bases between. The DNA for the CDR3 is TGTGCCAGCAGCTTTGGCGGGCAGACCTACGAGCAGTACTTC. This encodes CASSFGGQTYEQYF.

The V call is TRBV6-6, the J call TRBJ2-3; D may be TRBD1 (5 bases). Germline CDR1 is MNHNY and CDR2 is SVGAGI (reference sequence). Trimming pared 2 bases from V and 2 bases from J, leaving 14 bases between. The CDR3 loop spans 16 amino acids. This CDR3 is CASSYRGHQDTDTQYF. Written as DNA, the CDR3 is TGTGCCAGCAGTTACAGAGGACACCAAGACACAGATACGCAGTATTTT.

V is TRBV4-1 and J is TRBJ2-7, with TRBD1 identical over 7 bases. Germline lookup yields CDR1 MGHRA and CDR2 YSYEKL. The CDR3 is made up of 14 amino acids. V dropped 4 bases and J dropped 4; count of bases not matched to a gene: 7. The DNA for the CDR3 is TGCGCCAGCAGCCTAACCCGGGACAGTTACGAGCAGTACTTC. It is translated as CASSLTRDSYEQYF.

The chain is built from TRBV10-3 and TRBJ1-2, with unresolved D. Deletions cut 2 bases from V and 8 bases from J, with 9 bases between. The CDR3 is made up of 12 amino acids. CDR1 and CDR2 from the germline V gene are ENHRY and SYGVKD. The CDR3 sequence: CAISEGQVGYTF. CDR3 coding DNA: TGTGCCATCAGTGAGGGGCAGGTCGGCTACACCTTC.

This clone has just one count. This sample also contains other DNA sequences that code for the same CDR3. V usage is TRBV18 and J usage is TRBJ2-7; the D is unclear. CDR1 and CDR2 (germline): KGHSH, LQKENI. Trimming stripped 2 bases from V and 2 bases from J, with 7 bases between. The CDR3 totals 13 residues. The CDR3 DNA reads as TGTGCCAGCTCACCAACCTCTGCCTACGAGCAGTACTTC. This codes for CASSPTSAYEQYF.

The chain recombines TRBV28 with TRBJ2-7; 8 nucleotides line up with TRBD1. Germline V gives CDR1 MDHEN, CDR2 SYDVKM. Losses at the gene ends were 10 bases for V and 2 bases for J; bases not matched to a gene: 7. The CDR3 has 13 residues. The CDR3 loop reads CANLIRGPYEQYF. CDR3 DNA: TGTGCCAACCTAATCAGGGGGCCCTACGAGCAGTACTTC.

This chain links TRBV6-5 with TRBJ1-5; D not certain. Germline loops: CDR1 MNHEY, CDR2 SVGAGI. V dropped 6 bases and J dropped 0 bases, with 12 bases sitting between them. This CDR3 spans 15 amino acids. The CDR3 region is CASRPRKNSNQPQHF. The CDR3 nucleotides are TGTGCCAGCAGACCTAGAAAAAATAGCAATCAGCCCCAGCATTTT.